What follows describes a single T cell receptor (beta chain). The record originates from a study of T-cell reconstitution after alpha-beta-depleted transplantation in children. Unique molecular identifiers were built into the TCRbeta library. One entry per CDR3 protein, called by TCRdb with MiXCR from the PCR reads. The table has 750,000 to 950,000 distinct CDR3 sequences, 15% to 20% seen once. Germline CDR1 reads MNHEY; CDR2 reads SVGAGI. With V trimmed by 2 bases and J by 5 bases, 7 bases remained unmatched. The CDR3 totals 15 residues. The sequencing here drew on PBMCs, mostly from graft donor cells, taken 360 days after TCRalphabeta/CD19-depleted stem cell transplant. The clonotype was recovered from a male patient younger than 18 who had a stem cell transplant for acute lymphoblastic leukemia, so the T cells may come from the graft donor. This chain uses TRBV6-5 with TRBJ2-5; 8 nucleotides match TRBD1. CDR3 in DNA: TGTGCCAGCAGTTACGCACCAGGGGGCCGGGAGACCCAGTACTTC. Translation: CASSYAPGGRETQYF.